This T cell receptor (beta chain) was observed in a study of T cells in Graves' hyperthyroidism and ophthalmopathy. TCR beta CDR3 regions were amplified from RNA transcripts. Researchers ran a first-round RT-PCR on the TCR CDR3 using the HTBI primer set. Using its own MiXCR run on the multiplex PCR reads, TCRdb lists one record per CDR3 protein. The sample contains about 560,000 distinct CDR3 sequences, 13% to 15% of which appear only once. CDR3 length: 17 amino acids. V was cut by 1 base and J by 8 bases, with 20 bases left in between. Per the germline V gene, CDR1 is MNHNS and CDR2 is SASEGT. This receptor was obtained from a middle-aged woman with Graves' hyperthyroidism. The sequenced material came from blood. The chain employs TRBV6-1 and TRBJ1-4, with no clear D. CDR3 nucleotide sequence: TGTGCCAGCAGTGAAGAGGGATTGGGCTACGGCCTGGAAAAACTGTTTTTT. This gives the protein CASSEEGLGYGLEKLFF.